This TCR beta chain stems from a study of Tregs in tolerant kidney transplant recipients. Study results and limitations: Some patients' samples used different primers over time, so nucleotide sequences weren't comparable. Findings come from small patient numbers and require larger validation. Biological reproducibility was not directly addressed in this study.

As for this clone: No antigen is known for it. The DNA ends 3 residues before the CDR3 does, and the rest of the CDR3 is filled in from the germline J gene.

The CDR3 loop spans 13 amino acids. CDR1 is GTSNPN and CDR2 is SVGIG in the germline V gene (reference sequence). V lost 3 bases and J lost 1; bases outside the gene matches: 2. Unstimulated Tregs (CD4+CD25+CD127-) and CD4+CD25- non-Tregs were sorted from PBMCs. Profiled with immunoSEQ multiplex PCR; TCRdb holds only in-frame clones, not every one. The sample includes about 52,000 clones. The sequence was obtained from a human donor who received a combined kidney and bone marrow transplant. The chain joins TRBV30 to TRBJ2-7, with 8 bases that match TRBD1. This specimen was CD4+ T cells from blood, taken before the transplant. The CDR3 loop is CAWRGQGSYEQYF. The CDR3 DNA, read in part, is TGTGCCTGGAGAGGACAGGGTTCCTACGAG.